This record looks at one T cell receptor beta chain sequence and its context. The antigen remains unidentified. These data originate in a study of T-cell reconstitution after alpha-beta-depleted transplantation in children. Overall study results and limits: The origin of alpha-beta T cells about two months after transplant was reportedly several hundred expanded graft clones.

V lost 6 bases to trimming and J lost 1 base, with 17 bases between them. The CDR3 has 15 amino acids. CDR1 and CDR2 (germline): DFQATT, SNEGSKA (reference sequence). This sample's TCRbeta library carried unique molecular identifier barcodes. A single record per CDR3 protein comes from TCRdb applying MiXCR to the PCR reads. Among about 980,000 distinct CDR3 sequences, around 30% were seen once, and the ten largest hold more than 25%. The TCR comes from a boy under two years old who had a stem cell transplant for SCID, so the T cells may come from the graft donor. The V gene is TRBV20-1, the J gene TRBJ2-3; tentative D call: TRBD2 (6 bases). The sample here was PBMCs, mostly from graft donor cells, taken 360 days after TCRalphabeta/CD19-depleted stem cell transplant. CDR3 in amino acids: CSAHKRVLGTDTQYF. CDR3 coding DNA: TGCAGTGCGCACAAGCGGGTCCTTGGCACAGATACGCAGTATTTT.